The present T cell receptor beta chain was sequenced within a study of blood T cell repertoires in COVID-19. Study-level background: Whether acute or convalescent, the COVID-19 samples came from the United States, Italy and Spain. T cells, B-cell-depleted T cells, or PBMCs provided the cDNA or gDNA that served as material.

Germline V lookup: CDR1 MDHEN, CDR2 SYDVKM. The CDR3 is 16 amino acids. V was shortened by 2 bases and J by 2 bases, with 12 bases between the two germline ends. As processed by the authors: Quantification of nucleated cells was approximated via reference gene primer amplification. The protocol was immunoSEQ multiplex PCR, while the TCRdb copy is restricted to in-frame clones and leaves out a portion. That table furnishes V, J and clone size, whereas the DNA furnished D and trimming. The sample lists some 42,000 clones; about nine tenths were seen once. The chain has TRBV28 and TRBJ2-2, with D maybe TRBD1 (6 bases). The sample taken for sequencing was peripheral blood. The receptor's source is a human donor in a cohort sampled during active COVID-19. CDR3 nucleotides: TGTGCCAGCAGTTTAACAGGGTCGTTAAACACCGGGGAGCTGTTTTTT. It yields the protein CASSLTGSLNTGELFF.